This T cell receptor beta chain was obtained from a study of post-analysis software for immune sequencing data (dated by TCRdb to about 2015). At the level of the whole study: Relapsing-remitting, secondary progressive and progressive-relapsing multiple sclerosis were recorded as disease courses, and subtype annotation was lacking for some patients. The patient repertoires were compared against around eleven previously published healthy control repertoires obtained from donors aged about 6 to 26 years. A subset of samples was prepared in parallel using single-end sample barcoding, then pooled and co-amplified after Illumina adapter ligation. What the study reported, not specific to this receptor: The control group was slightly older than the multiple sclerosis patient group. Significantly higher frequencies in patients than in controls were found for a handful of TRBV segments, including TRBV5-6, TRBV5-1 and TRBV20-1. When samples were clustered directly using the F measure, samples prepared in the same batch co-clustered strongly, which prompted a batch-effect correction. Compared with controls, multiple sclerosis patients had significantly lower normalized Chao1 diversity, a finding suggesting substantial peripheral T-cell clonal expansion.

Comments on this clonotype: No antigen is known for it. No base-level quality is on record; no much larger clone is a single base apart.

To demonstrate the VDJtools post-analysis software, the study profiled TCR beta repertoires from the peripheral blood of about 13 young patients with multiple sclerosis. The patients with multiple sclerosis were children and adolescents between about 6 and 15 years of age. Library preparation employed PCR. Sequencing was carried out with an Illumina HiSeq 2500. Unique molecular identifiers were incorporated into TCR beta cDNA libraries to reduce PCR and sequencing biases. Every 1 to 10 million input T cells yielded 500,000 or so cDNA molecules, meaning each molecule approximated one T cell. The patient libraries were prepared and sequenced with the same protocol used for the earlier healthy control dataset. Samples belonging to the same batch were prepared together, multiplexed and sequenced on a shared HiSeq lane. Concerning the study's data processing: MIGEC was used to process the raw barcoded reads, and molecular identifier groups with only a single read were discarded before consensus assembly and CDR3 extraction. VDJtools was used for post-analysis of the clonotype tables, and diversity was normalized by down-sampling every dataset to the size of the smallest sample. To correct batch-related cross-sample contamination, repertoire overlap clustering matched CDR3 amino acid sequences but not nucleotide sequences. The public sequencing data were trimmed at Q25 with fastp and processed into clonotypes with MiXCR by TCRdb, which kept only in-frame beta chains. Each CDR3 protein appears once, grouped with its most common genes and DNA. The V and J calls follow TCRdb's processing rather than the paper's. Present in this sample are 450,000 to 650,000 distinct CDR3 sequences, around 44% of which were seen just once. The ten biggest clones cover over 1.5% of the sample.

Spanning cysteine to phenylalanine, the CDR3 consists of 14 amino acids. Of the read, only the CDR3 DNA is kept; its 42 bases are in frame from base 1. From the germline V gene (reference sequence), CDR1 is DFQATT and CDR2 is SNEGSKA. V and J are truncated by 5 bases and 1 base respectively, leaving an intervening sequence of 14 bases. This TCR derives from a girl between 5 and 17 years old with multiple sclerosis. The sequence joins TRBV20-1 to TRBJ1-1; the D gene cannot be named for sure. The source material was blood. The DNA sequence follows: TGCAGTGCTGCTCGGGGAGGGCCGAACACTGAAGCTTTCTTT. Its coded protein is CSAARGGPNTEAFF.